The sequence of this TCR beta chain was determined in a study of cytomegalovirus exposure and HLA in healthy donors. PCR was performed using 60 Vbeta and 13 Jbeta primers. Clones were read by immunoSEQ multiplex PCR, and TCRdb kept only the in-frame ones, dropping some. The sample has around 130,000 clones, around 77% seen once. This CDR3 is 19 amino acids long. The V gene end was trimmed by 4 bases and the J gene end by 2 bases; junction bases not matched to a gene: 19. In germline, CDR1 is SGHAT, CDR2 FQNNGV. The specimen was PBMCs. The receptor was derived from a man in his fifties in good health and CMV-seronegative. The J gene is TRBJ2-7, the V gene TRBV11-2, with TRBD2 identical over 8 bases. CDR3 nucleotides: TGTGCCAGCAGCTCCCTTAACAGGGCCCGTAGCGGGGAAACCTACGAGCAGTACTTC. It encodes CASSSLNRARSGETYEQYF.